The clone carrying this T cell receptor (beta chain) was counted many times. Antigen specificity is unknown. As the template, RNA transcripts were used to amplify TCR beta CDR3 regions. RT-PCR in the first round used HTBI primers; a second-round multiplex PCR followed. TCRdb recomputed calls from the multiplex PCR reads with MiXCR, one row per CDR3 protein. There are about 150,000 distinct CDR3 sequences in the sample; around two fifths occur only once, and around 5.5% lies in the top ten. The data originate from a study of Graves' ophthalmopathy and Graves' hyperthyroidism. Study-level points and caveats: Built on 13 signatures, a model told ophthalmopathy apart from stable hyperthyroidism with about 85% sensitivity and almost 84% specificity. Most thyroid-expanded clonotypes exceeding 0.001 frequency were also found in blood. Ophthalmopathy progression was predicted by the model at approximately 70% sensitivity and approximately 72% specificity.

Disease in donors with ophthalmopathy had moderate-to-severe activity, CAS ≥3, NOSPECS ≥4 and under 3 months' duration. The sequence derives from a woman aged 40 to 49 with Graves' ophthalmopathy. Sequencing was performed on peripheral blood.

This CDR3 is CASSTTGARRETQYF. The CDR3 coding sequence is TGTGCCAGCAGTACCACAGGGGCCCGTCGGGAGACCCAGTACTTC. The rearrangement uses TRBV2 and TRBJ2-5; 7 bases are a match to TRBD1. V dropped 5 bases and J dropped 5; count of bases not matched to a gene: 11. This CDR3 is built from 15 residues. CDR1 is SNHLY and CDR2 is FYNNEI in the germline V gene. Complete variable domain (other parts from reference TRBV2 and TRBJ2-5): EPEVTQTPSHQVTQMGQEVILRCVPISNHLYFYWYRQILGQKVEFLVSFYNNEISEKSEIFDDQFSVERPDGSNFTLKIRSTKLEDSAMYFCASSTTGARRETQYFGPGTRLLVL.